A single sample is the source of the 5 T cell receptor beta chains below, sequenced in a study of metastatic and nonmetastatic thyroid tumors. None of the patients had undergone any treatment ahead of thyroid surgery. TCRdb reanalyzed the PCR reads via MiXCR. The table includes some 35,000 clones, less than 30% detected once. What was sequenced was blood. Receptors originate from a male donor with papillary thyroid cancer or a benign thyroid nodule (not recorded which). Some clones in this sample may be carry-over from other donors' samples.

This clone was counted once. The CDR3 DNA is TGCAGTGCTTACGACAGGCCCTCTGGCGAGCAGTACTTC. It specifies CSAYDRPSGEQYF. The rearrangement uses TRBV20-1 and TRBJ2-7; D may be TRBD1 (6 bases). The CDR3 is 13 amino acids. Germline V gene sequence: CDR1 DFQATT, CDR2 SNEGSKA (reference sequence). The V end was cut by 5 bases, the J end by 6 bases, with 17 bases between.

This clone was seen a few times. The chain recombines TRBV12-3 or TRBV12-4 with TRBJ2-2; 9 nucleotides line up with TRBD1. The V segment lost 6 bases and the J segment 7 bases; nucleotides outside the gene matches: 6. CDR3 length equals 14 residues. The CDR3 nucleotides read TGTGCCAGCAGGGGACAGGGTGAGGTCGGGGAGCTGTTTTTT. Encoded protein: CASRGQGEVGELFF.

The V and J genes are TRBV5-8 and TRBJ2-5; TRBD2 matches at 7 bases. Germline V CDR1 and CDR2: SGHTS, YDEGEE. Losses at the gene ends were 0 bases for V and 5 bases for J; bases not matched to a gene: 4. This CDR3 comprises 14 residues. The CDR3 bases are TGTGCCAGCAGCTTGGCGGCGCGGGGGGAGACCCAGTACTTC. Protein product: CASSLAARGETQYF.

This clone has just a few counts. This chain links TRBV6-1 with TRBJ1-1, with D maybe TRBD1 (6 bases). V lost 7 bases to trimming and J lost 2 bases, with 17 bases between them. The CDR3 has 15 residues. Germline values: CDR1 MNHNS, CDR2 SASEGT. CDR3 coding DNA: TGTGCCAGCACCGAAAATCCAGGGGAAAACACTGAAGCTTTCTTT. This translates into CASTENPGENTEAFF.

This clone was observed a handful of times. This sequence joins TRBV12-3 or TRBV12-4 and TRBJ2-1; 12 nucleotides match TRBD2. This CDR3 has 15 residues. Trimming removed 7 bases from V and 8 bases from J; junction bases left unmatched: 9. CDR3 protein: CASTSYLAGGDEQFF. The CDR3 coding sequence is TGTGCCAGCACCTCTTACCTAGCGGGAGGGGATGAGCAGTTCTTC.